These 32 T cell receptor beta chains came from one sample sequenced in a study of T cells in Graves' hyperthyroidism and ophthalmopathy. Using RNA transcripts as the source, TCR beta CDR3 regions were amplified. First-round RT-PCR of the TCR CDR3 relied on the HTBI primer set. TCRdb called the multiplex PCR reads again in MiXCR, with one record for every CDR3 protein. This table holds approximately 630,000 distinct CDR3 sequences, 15% to 20% found once. The sequenced sample was blood. These receptor sequences come from a woman in her twenties or thirties with Graves' hyperthyroidism.

This clonotype occurred a few times. This sequence joins TRBV29-1 and TRBJ1-2; D is uncertain. Germline V gives CDR1 SQVTM, CDR2 ANQGSEA. V was pared by 6 bases and J by 4 bases, with 9 bases between. The CDR3 runs to 11 residues. CDR3 sequence: CSVLGVYGYTF. The CDR3 nucleotides read TGCAGCGTCCTGGGCGTCTATGGCTACACCTTC.

The chain has TRBV9 and TRBJ2-2; D might be TRBD2 (5 bases). Trimming cost V 0 bases and J 6 bases, with 9 bases left between them. CDR1 is SGDLS, CDR2 YYNGEE, per germline. The CDR3 has 14 residues. CDR3 loop: CASSVADYAGELFF. Written as DNA, the CDR3 is TGTGCCAGCAGCGTAGCTGACTACGCCGGGGAGCTGTTTTTT.

This clonotype was seen only a few times. The chain uses TRBV20-1 and TRBJ2-7, with 11 bases lining up with TRBD1. The CDR3 spans 17 residues. J gave up 4 bases and V 0 bases, and 11 bases lay outside the gene matches. Germline V gene lookup returns CDR1 DFQATT and CDR2 SNEGSKA (reference sequence). Here the CDR3 DNA reads TGCAGTGCTAGAGATCCCGGGACAGGGGGAAGGGGATACGAGCAGTACTTC. Amino acids: CSARDPGTGGRGYEQYF.

On this clonotype itself: Being one base from a much bigger clone, this may be a read error. The J gene is TRBJ2-7, the V gene TRBV3-1; TRBD2 agrees at 11 bases. The germline V gene encodes CDR1 LGHDT and CDR2 YNNKEL (reference sequence). This CDR3 spans 15 amino acids. Here the CDR3 DNA reads TGTGCCAGCGGCCACACACTAGCGGGAGCTTACGAGCAGTACTTC. Its translation is CASGHTLAGAYEQYF.

This clonotype was observed many times. The chain uses TRBV13 and TRBJ1-2; maybe TRBD1 (6 bases). There are 17 residues in the CDR3. Germline-derived CDR1 and CDR2 are PRHDT and FYEKMQ (reference sequence). V lost 3 bases and J lost 0, with 17 bases in between. DNA for the CDR3: TGTGCCAGCAGCTTGGGGGGCGCGTTGGCAGCTAACTATGGCTACACCTTC. Translation gives CASSLGGALAANYGYTF.

This clonotype was seen a handful of times. The chain is built from TRBV29-1 and TRBJ1-2; 12 bases align to TRBD1. J gave up 8 bases and V 3 bases, and 7 bases lay outside the gene matches. Per the germline V gene, CDR1 is SQVTM and CDR2 is ANQGSEA. The CDR3 covers 14 residues. The CDR3 nucleotides are TGCAGCGTTGAGCGGGACAGGGGGCGCGGGGGCTACACCTTC. Protein: CSVERDRGRGGYTF.

This clonotype was detected many times. The CDR3 reads CSVAQDQEGYEQYF. CDR3 nucleotides: TGCAGCGTTGCGCAGGACCAAGAGGGGTACGAGCAGTACTTC. The rearrangement uses TRBV29-1 and TRBJ2-7; either TRBD1 or TRBD2 may fit D (5 bases each). V gave up 4 bases and J gave up 4 bases, with 17 bases separating them. The length of the CDR3 is 14 residues. Germline V gene lookup returns CDR1 SQVTM and CDR2 ANQGSEA.

The chain carries TRBV27 and TRBJ2-7, with 8 bases that match TRBD1. The CDR3 contains 13 residues. Germline values: CDR1 MNHEY, CDR2 SMNVEV (reference sequence). V was clipped by 11 bases and J by 0 bases; unmatched bases: 6. The chain's CDR3 is CAGGQGSSYEQYF. For the CDR3, the DNA is TGTGCCGGCGGACAGGGAAGCTCCTACGAGCAGTACTTC.

J is TRBJ1-2 and V is TRBV15; D possibly corresponds to TRBD1 (6 bases). V shed 1 base and J shed 7 bases, with 16 bases lying between them. The CDR3 consists of 15 residues. CDR1 is LNHNV, CDR2 YYDKDF, per germline (reference sequence). CDR3 residues: CATSRAVGGAGGYTF. The CDR3 region has the DNA TGTGCCACCAGCAGAGCCGTCGGGGGCGCAGGTGGCTACACCTTC.

This clonotype was picked up a small number of times. One junction end does not reproduce the germline sequence, and a read error may be involved. This sequence joins TRBV11-2 and TRBJ2-3; 12 bases are a match to TRBD2. This CDR3 has 17 amino acids. CDR1 and CDR2 from the germline V gene are SGHAT and FQNNGV. This chain's CDR3 is CATSPTSGRQSTDTQYF. The CDR3 DNA reads TGTGCCACCAGCCCCACTAGCGGGAGGCAGAGCACAGATACGCAGTATTTT.

This clonotype was seen a few times. V gene TRBV5-1 combines with J gene TRBJ2-1, with TRBD2 matching over 9 bases. The germline CDR1 and CDR2 sequences are SGHRS and YFSETQ. This CDR3 is built from 15 residues. The junction had 6 bases not matched to a gene; V was cut back by 0 bases and J by 8 bases. The CDR3 DNA is TGCGCCAGCAGCTTGGCCGAGGTAGCGGGAGATGAGCAGTTCTTC. Translating gives CASSLAEVAGDEQFF.

This chain links TRBV13 with TRBJ2-7; D remains ambiguous. The CDR3 sequence is 13 residues long. CDR1 PRHDT and CDR2 FYEKMQ come from the germline V gene (reference sequence). V dropped 5 bases and J dropped 2 bases, with 10 bases sitting between them. The CDR3 reads CASSGIPTYEQYF. The CDR3 nucleotides read TGTGCCAGCAGCGGAATTCCTACCTACGAGCAGTACTTC.

This clonotype was seen ten or more times. This rearrangement joins TRBV7-2 to TRBJ2-7; D is undetermined. V was trimmed by 2 bases and J by 3 bases, leaving 5 bases between them. The CDR3 is made up of 12 amino acids. Germline V gene sequence: CDR1 SGHTA, CDR2 FQGNSA. The CDR3 region is CASSLTDYEQYF. CDR3 DNA sequence: TGTGCCAGCAGCTTAACGGACTACGAGCAGTACTTC.

The rearrangement joins TRBV7-2 to TRBJ2-3; 9 nucleotides align to TRBD1. From germline, CDR1 is SGHTA and CDR2 FQGNSA. With 5 bases clipped from V and 1 base from J, the junction kept 10 bases outside the gene matches. This CDR3 contains 17 residues. CDR3 sequence (DNA): TGTGCCAGCAGCCTCACAGGGGGCGCGGGAGGCACAGATACGCAGTATTTT. As protein: CASSLTGGAGGTDTQYF. The full variable domain, rest sourced from reference TRBV7-2 and TRBJ2-3, is GAGVSQSPSNKVTEKGKDVELRCDPISGHTALYWYRQSLGQGLEFLIYFQGNSAPDKSGLPSDRFSAERTGGSVSTLTIQRTQQEDSAVYLCASSLTGGAGGTDTQYFGPGTRLTVL.

The table lists this clonotype with many counts. This chain uses TRBV28 with TRBJ2-7; a weak D match, TRBD1 (5 bases). The CDR3 is 17 amino acids. Germline assignment: CDR1 MDHEN and CDR2 SYDVKM. V lost 5 bases and J 0 bases, leaving 20 bases between the germline ends. CDR3 residues: CASSPPAAGRSSYEQYF. The DNA of the CDR3 is TGTGCCAGCAGTCCCCCCGCAGCAGGGCGAAGCTCCTACGAGCAGTACTTC.

This clonotype has more than one count but fewer than ten. The chain combines TRBV5-6 with TRBJ1-4; D is undetermined. Germline loops: CDR1 SGHDT, CDR2 YYEEEE. V lost 0 bases and J lost 4, with 28 bases in between. The CDR3 consists of 21 residues. CDR3 sequence (DNA): TGTGCCAGCAGCTTGGGAAGTTTTAGGCAGCTTCCCCGACGCGGTAATGAAAAACTGTTTTTT. It is translated as CASSLGSFRQLPRRGNEKLFF.

Concerning this clonotype: This may come from a read error, since a much larger clone is one base off. V gene TRBV5-5 combines with J gene TRBJ2-7; D unresolved. The CDR3 has 16 residues. V gave up 1 base and J gave up 0 bases, with 14 bases separating them. Germline V gene sequence: CDR1 SGHKS, CDR2 YYEKEE (reference sequence). The CDR3 loop is CASSLRSSVRSYEQYF. DNA of the CDR3: TGTGCCAGCAGCTTGAGAAGTTCCGTACGCTCCTACGAGCAGTACTTC.

This clonotype was observed many times. The J gene is TRBJ2-7, the V gene TRBV18, with D perhaps TRBD1 (6 bases). CDR1 is KGHSH, CDR2 LQKENI, per germline. CDR3 size: 15 residues. V gave up 3 bases and J gave up 0 bases, with 12 bases separating them. The CDR3, as DNA: TGTGCCAGCTCACCCTCACAGGGATCCTCCTACGAGCAGTACTTC. Its translation is CASSPSQGSSYEQYF.

This clonotype was seen many times. The chain employs TRBV11-2 and TRBJ2-3; TRBD2 might be the D (5 bases). The CDR3 totals 16 residues. Germline V gene data show CDR1 as SGHAT and CDR2 as FQNNGV. V gave up 4 bases and J gave up 2 bases, with 16 bases separating them. The chain's CDR3 is CASSSVRTRDTDTQYF. DNA for the CDR3: TGTGCCAGCAGCTCCGTCAGGACTCGGGACACAGATACGCAGTATTTT. Drawing the rest from reference TRBV11-2 and TRBJ2-3, the complete variable domain is EAGVAQSPRYKIIEKRQSVAFWCNPISGHATLYWYQQILGQGPKLLIQFQNNGVVDDSQLPKDRFSAERLKGVDSTLKIQPAKLEDSAVYLCASSSVRTRDTDTQYFGPGTRLTVL.

This clonotype was counted ten times or more. This sequence joins TRBV28 and TRBJ1-4; D perhaps matches TRBD1 (5 bases). Trimming removed 7 bases from V and 3 bases from J, with 12 bases in between. The CDR3 spans 14 residues. Germline lookup yields CDR1 MDHEN and CDR2 SYDVKM. CDR3 in DNA: TGTGCCAGCAAACCCGGGACCGCTAATGAAAAACTGTTTTTT. It codes for CASKPGTANEKLFF.

At least ten counts were recorded for this clonotype. The chain couples TRBV20-1 to TRBJ1-3; 8 bases line up with TRBD1. The CDR3 has 14 residues. CDR1 is DFQATT, CDR2 SNEGSKA, per germline (reference sequence). V shed 3 bases, J shed 3 bases, and the junction held 4 bases outside the gene matches. The CDR3 coding sequence is TGCAGTGCTAGGCCAGGGGGCTTTGGAAACACCATATATTTT. Encoded protein: CSARPGGFGNTIYF.

A note on this clonotype: Likely a read error: the CDR3 ends without its conserved phenylalanine or tryptophan. The chain has TRBV5-1 and TRBJ2-7; D unclear. Germline-derived CDR1 and CDR2 are SGHRS and YFSETQ. The CDR3 spans 11 residues. V was trimmed by 3 bases and J by 2 bases, leaving 3 bases between them. The CDR3 sequence: CASSSAYEQYS. The CDR3 bases are TGCGCCAGCAGCTCCGCCTACGAGCAGTACTCC.

This clonotype was seen repeatedly, ten times or more. The genes are TRBV30 and TRBJ2-1; perhaps D is TRBD1 or TRBD2 (5 bases each). V was trimmed by 0 bases and J by 2 bases, leaving 11 bases between them. CDR1 and CDR2 from the germline V gene are GTSNPN and SVGIG (reference sequence). This CDR3 comprises 15 residues. The CDR3, as DNA: TGTGCCTGGAGTGTACTCCGGGGACCCTACAATGAGCAGTTCTTC. This encodes CAWSVLRGPYNEQFF.

J is TRBJ2-3 and V is TRBV19, with 7 bases that match TRBD2. The CDR3 spans 17 residues. Germline lookup yields CDR1 LNHDA and CDR2 SQIVND (reference sequence). Trimming cost V 4 bases and J 3 bases; bases outside gene matches: 13. CDR3 amino acids: CASSTSGLSVLTDTQYF. In nucleotides, the CDR3 is TGTGCCAGTAGTACGTCGGGACTATCCGTATTAACAGATACGCAGTATTTT.

This clonotype was observed at least ten times. The J gene is TRBJ2-1, the V gene TRBV20-1; no firm D call. V lost 0 bases and J 2 bases, leaving 11 bases between the germline ends. Germline V gene sequence: CDR1 DFQATT, CDR2 SNEGSKA (reference sequence). The CDR3 sequence is 15 residues long. The DNA for the CDR3 is TGCAGTGCTAGAGATCTGTTGGTACCCTACAATGAGCAGTTCTTC. Protein sequence: CSARDLLVPYNEQFF.

This clonotype showed up many times. The chain has TRBV12-3 or TRBV12-4 and TRBJ1-1; D not resolved. The CDR3 covers 13 residues. Deletions cut 0 bases from V and 6 bases from J, with 8 bases between. CDR3 sequence: CASSLALGSEAFF. CDR3 nucleotide sequence: TGTGCCAGCAGTTTAGCGCTAGGGTCTGAAGCTTTCTTT.

The sample holds many counts of this clonotype. In nucleotides, the CDR3 is TGTGCCAGCAGCGCACCGGGAGCCTCCTACGAGCAGTACTTC. This encodes CASSAPGASYEQYF. V gene TRBV7-9 combines with J gene TRBJ2-7; D may be TRBD2 (6 bases). CDR1 and CDR2 (germline): SEHNR, FQNEAQ (reference sequence). The CDR3 has 14 residues. V shed 5 bases and J shed 0 bases, with 11 bases lying between them. Full variable domain (remainder filled in from reference TRBV7-9 and TRBJ2-7): DTGVSQNPRHKITKRGQNVTFRCDPISEHNRLYWYRQTLGQGPEFLTYFQNEAQLEKSRLLSDRFSAERPKGSFSTLEIQRTEQGDSAMYLCASSAPGASYEQYFGPGTRLTVT.

This clonotype was detected a few times. This rearrangement joins TRBV5-4 to TRBJ2-1; 14 bases align to TRBD2. J was trimmed by 7 bases and V by 4 bases; bases with no gene match: 7. The CDR3 contains 16 residues. The germline CDR1 and CDR2 sequences are SGHNT and YYREEE (reference sequence). As DNA, the CDR3 is TGTGCCAGCAGCCGGGGACTAGCGGGAGAAGTGAATGAGCAGTTCTTC. Translated, it gives CASSRGLAGEVNEQFF. Full variable domain (remainder filled in from reference TRBV5-4 and TRBJ2-1): ETGVTQSPTHLIKTRGQQVTLRCSSQSGHNTVSWYQQALGQGPQFIFQYYREEENGRGNFPPRFSGLQFPNYSSELNVNALELDDSALYLCASSRGLAGEVNEQFFGPGTRLTVL.

The chain recombines TRBV28 with TRBJ2-7; tentatively, D is TRBD1 (5 bases). The ends were cut back, 7 bases at V and 5 bases at J, with 21 bases in the middle. CDR1 and CDR2 from the germline V gene are MDHEN and SYDVKM. This CDR3 has 15 amino acids. CDR3 in amino acids: CASTTGASLSHEQYF. CDR3 coding DNA: TGTGCCAGCACCACTGGGGCGTCACTGAGCCACGAGCAGTACTTC.

The rearrangement joins TRBV29-1 to TRBJ2-1; the D is unclear. Germline lookup yields CDR1 SQVTM and CDR2 ANQGSEA. V lost 8 bases to trimming and J lost 6 bases, with 8 bases between them. This CDR3 region has 10 residues. The CDR3 sequence: CSPSTNEQFF. The DNA for the CDR3 is TGCAGCCCATCTACCAATGAGCAGTTCTTC.

The table lists this clonotype with a few counts. This sequence joins TRBV28 and TRBJ1-5, with D perhaps matching TRBD1 (5 bases). This CDR3 is built from 17 residues. The germline V and J ends were trimmed by 5 bases and 0 bases, with 17 bases remaining between them. Per the germline V gene, CDR1 is MDHEN and CDR2 is SYDVKM. The CDR3 protein is CASSPPTGGLSNQPQHF. DNA for the CDR3: TGTGCCAGCAGTCCACCTACAGGAGGGCTTAGCAATCAGCCCCAGCATTTT.

As concerns this clonotype: At one boundary the junction diverges from the germline segment, which might be a read error. CDR3 in amino acids: CASSPQGTLNTEALF. The CDR3, as DNA: TGTGCCAGCAGCCCCCAGGGGACCCTTAACACTGAAGCTCTCTTT. J is TRBJ1-1 and V is TRBV6-1, with a tentative D call TRBD1 (6 bases). This CDR3 contains 15 residues. Germline CDR1 is MNHNS and CDR2 is SASEGT.